This T cell receptor beta chain was identified during a study of beta chain features in type 1 diabetes. Each population that was sorted was more than 95% pure. Study outcomes and limitations: When Type 1 diabetes patients were examined, their TCRB CDR3s proved moderately but significantly shorter in all four CD4+ subsets. Insertion counts at VDJ junctions were lower in type 1 diabetes patients, who also showed more deletions there. The influence of HLA type on TCRB rearrangement stayed undetermined.

This clone was seen a handful of times. Its matching antigen is unknown. Trimming cost V 4 bases and J 8 bases; bases outside gene matches: 5. CDR1 and CDR2 (germline): MGHDK, SYGVNS. This CDR3 has 13 amino acids. Expressed TCRB transcripts got sequenced, as all isolated RNA was reverse transcribed. Produced via immunoSEQ multiplex PCR; TCRdb's table is partial and in-frame only. The table has under 350,000 clones, more than 13% seen once. The chain couples TRBV25-1 to TRBJ1-1; 9 nucleotides match TRBD1. The source material was naive CD4+ T cells from blood. The TCR was taken from a man between 25 and 39 years old with type 1 diabetes. CDR3 DNA sequence: TGTGCCAGCAGTGGCGGGACAGGGATGGAAGCTTTCTTT. Protein: CASSGGTGMEAFF.